This T cell receptor beta chain was sequenced for a study of cytomegalovirus exposure and HLA in healthy donors. On this clone: Its antigen is not known.

The study, taken as a whole, reports: A later analysis reported that several of the most significant clusters appeared to be linked to common viral pathogens, among them Epstein-Barr virus.

The primer mix had 60 Vbeta and 13 Jbeta primers. Using immunoSEQ multiplex PCR, the repertoire was profiled, and TCRdb retains in-frame clones only, with some absent. The sample includes under 150,000 clones, 70% to 80% seen only once; the top ten take under 1.5%. Trimming removed 3 bases from V and 2 bases from J; junction bases left unmatched: 4. The CDR3 has 14 residues. CDR1 is SGHTA and CDR2 is FQGNSA in the germline V gene. Healthy bone marrow donors supplied every sample. The receptor was isolated from a middle-aged man in good health and CMV-seronegative. The rearrangement joins TRBV7-2 to TRBJ2-7, with TRBD2 matching 7 bases. Sequencing was carried out using PBMCs. The CDR3 reads CASSFSGLTYEQYF. CDR3 coding DNA: TGTGCCAGCAGCTTTAGCGGGCTGACCTACGAGCAGTACTTC.